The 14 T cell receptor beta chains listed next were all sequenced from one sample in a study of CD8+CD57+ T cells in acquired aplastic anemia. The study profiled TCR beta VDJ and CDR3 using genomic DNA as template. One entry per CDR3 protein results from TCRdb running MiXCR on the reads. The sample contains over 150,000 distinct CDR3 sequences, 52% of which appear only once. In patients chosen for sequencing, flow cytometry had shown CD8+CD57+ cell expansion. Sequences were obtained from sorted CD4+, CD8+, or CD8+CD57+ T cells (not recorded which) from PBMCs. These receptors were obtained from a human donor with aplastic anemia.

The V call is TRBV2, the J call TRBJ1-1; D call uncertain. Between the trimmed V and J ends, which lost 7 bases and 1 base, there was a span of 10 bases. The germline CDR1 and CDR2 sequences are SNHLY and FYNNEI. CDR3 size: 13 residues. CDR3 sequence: CASTVRPNTEAFF. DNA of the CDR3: TGTGCCAGCACCGTTAGGCCGAACACTGAAGCTTTCTTT.

CDR3 DNA: TGTGCCGCTGGTAAAGGCTCCTACGAGCAGTACTTC. It encodes CAAGKGSYEQYF. This rearrangement joins TRBV10-3 to TRBJ2-7; D is unclear. Germline V gives CDR1 ENHRY, CDR2 SYGVKD. V was clipped by 11 bases and J by 0 bases, with 11 bases between them. CDR3 length: 12 amino acids.

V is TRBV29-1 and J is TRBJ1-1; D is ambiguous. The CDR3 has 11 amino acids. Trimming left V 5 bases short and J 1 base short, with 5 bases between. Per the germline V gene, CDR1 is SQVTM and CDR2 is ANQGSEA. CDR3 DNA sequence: TGCAGCGTTCGAGAGAACACTGAAGCTTTCTTT. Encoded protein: CSVRENTEAFF.

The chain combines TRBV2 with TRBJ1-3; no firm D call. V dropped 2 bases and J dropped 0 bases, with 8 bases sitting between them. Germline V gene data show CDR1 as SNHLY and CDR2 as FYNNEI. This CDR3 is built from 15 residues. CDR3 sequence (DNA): TGTGCCAGCAGTGAAAACCCAATCTCTGGAAACACCATATATTTT. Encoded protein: CASSENPISGNTIYF.

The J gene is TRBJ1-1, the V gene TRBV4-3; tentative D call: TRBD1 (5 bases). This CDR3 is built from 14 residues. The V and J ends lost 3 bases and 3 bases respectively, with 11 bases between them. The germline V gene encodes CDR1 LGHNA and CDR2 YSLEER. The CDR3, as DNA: TGCGCCAGCAGCCACGTAGGGGCGGACACTGAAGCTTTCTTT. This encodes CASSHVGADTEAFF.

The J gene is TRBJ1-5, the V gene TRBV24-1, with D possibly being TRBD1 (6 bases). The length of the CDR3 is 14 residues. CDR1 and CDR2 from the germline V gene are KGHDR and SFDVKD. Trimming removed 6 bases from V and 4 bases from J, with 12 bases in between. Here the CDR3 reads CATSPRDINQPQHF. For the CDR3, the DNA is TGTGCCACCAGTCCGCGGGACATTAATCAGCCCCAGCATTTT.

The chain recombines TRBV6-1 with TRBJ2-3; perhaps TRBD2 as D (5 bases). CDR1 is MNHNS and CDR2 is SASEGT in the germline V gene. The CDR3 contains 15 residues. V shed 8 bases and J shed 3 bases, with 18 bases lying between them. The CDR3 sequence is CASEEGCGETDTQYF. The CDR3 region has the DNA TGTGCCAGCGAAGAGGGCTGCGGCGAAACAGATACGCAGTATTTT.

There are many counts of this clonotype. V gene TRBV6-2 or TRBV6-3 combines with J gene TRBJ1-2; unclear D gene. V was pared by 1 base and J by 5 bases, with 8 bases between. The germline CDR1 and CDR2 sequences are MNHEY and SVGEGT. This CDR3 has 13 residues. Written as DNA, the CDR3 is TGTGCCAGCAGTTACTTTGGACCTTATGGCTACACCTTC. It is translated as CASSYFGPYGYTF.

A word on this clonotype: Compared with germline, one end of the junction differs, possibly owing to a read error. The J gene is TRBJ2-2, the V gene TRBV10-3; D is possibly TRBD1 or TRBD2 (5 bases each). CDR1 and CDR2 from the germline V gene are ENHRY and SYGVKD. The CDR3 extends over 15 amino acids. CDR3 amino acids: CAISEGARAAGEPFF. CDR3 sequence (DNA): TGTGCCATCAGTGAAGGGGCTAGGGCTGCCGGGGAGCCGTTTTTT.

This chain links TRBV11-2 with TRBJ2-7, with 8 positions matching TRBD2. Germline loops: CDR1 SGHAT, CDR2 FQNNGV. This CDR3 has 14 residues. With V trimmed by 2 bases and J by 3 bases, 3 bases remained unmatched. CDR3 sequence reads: CASSLLAGNYEQYF. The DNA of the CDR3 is TGTGCCAGCAGCTTATTAGCGGGGAACTACGAGCAGTACTTC.

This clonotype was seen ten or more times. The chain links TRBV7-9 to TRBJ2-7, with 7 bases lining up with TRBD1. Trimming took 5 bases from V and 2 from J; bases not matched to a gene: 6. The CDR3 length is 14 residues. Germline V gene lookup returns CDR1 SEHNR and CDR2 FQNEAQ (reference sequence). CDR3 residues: CASSPRQGPYEQYF. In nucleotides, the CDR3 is TGTGCCAGCAGCCCCCGACAGGGTCCCTACGAGCAGTACTTC.

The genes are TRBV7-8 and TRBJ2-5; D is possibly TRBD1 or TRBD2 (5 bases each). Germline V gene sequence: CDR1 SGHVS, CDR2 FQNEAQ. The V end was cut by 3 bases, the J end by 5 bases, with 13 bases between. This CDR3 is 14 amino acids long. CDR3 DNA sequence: TGTGCCAGCAGCTTTAATCGAGGGGTTGAGACCCAGTACTTC. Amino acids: CASSFNRGVETQYF.

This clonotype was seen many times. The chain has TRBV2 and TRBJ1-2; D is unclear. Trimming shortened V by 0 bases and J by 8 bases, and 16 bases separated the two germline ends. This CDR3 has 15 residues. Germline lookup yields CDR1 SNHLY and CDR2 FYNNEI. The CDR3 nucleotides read TGTGCCAGCAGTGAAGCTCCGCAGACCCGGAAGGGCTACACCTTC. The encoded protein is CASSEAPQTRKGYTF.

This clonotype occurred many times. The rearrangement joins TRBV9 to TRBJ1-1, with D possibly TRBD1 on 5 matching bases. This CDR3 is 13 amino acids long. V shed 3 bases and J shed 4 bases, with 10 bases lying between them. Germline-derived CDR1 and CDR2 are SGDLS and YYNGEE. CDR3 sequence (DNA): TGTGCCAGCAGCGGCAGGGTAGGCACTGAAGCTTTCTTT. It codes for CASSGRVGTEAFF.